These 10 T cell receptor beta chains originate from one sample sequenced in a study of blood T cells in healthy people across ages. It was with a sample-barcoded 5' primer and a J-beta primer mix that a second PCR of roughly 7 to 12 cycles was run. TCRdb analysed the 5' RACE reads with MiXCR anew, one entry per CDR3 protein. The table records 2 million or so distinct CDR3 sequences, roughly 50% of them present only once. Sequenced sample: blood. The receptor set was obtained from a woman aged 40 to 50 in good health.

This clonotype was found many times. The chain employs TRBV4-3 and TRBJ1-2, with D perhaps matching TRBD1 (6 bases). The germline V gene encodes CDR1 LGHNA and CDR2 YSLEER. The CDR3 runs 14 residues. The germline V and J ends were trimmed by 1 base and 8 bases, with 14 bases remaining between them. Here the CDR3 reads CASSQATRGNGYTF. CDR3 in DNA: TGCGCCAGCAGCCAAGCAACCAGGGGTAACGGCTACACCTTC.

This clonotype was counted a few times. The chain is built from TRBV5-4 and TRBJ2-6; weak D call: TRBD1 (6 bases). V was clipped by 2 bases and J by 0 bases, with 15 bases between them. The CDR3 has 18 amino acids. The germline CDR1 and CDR2 sequences are SGHNT and YYREEE (reference sequence). The CDR3 nucleotides read TGTGCCAGCAGCTTTCTGACAGGCCCCACCTCTGGGGCCAACGTCCTGACTTTC. It is translated as CASSFLTGPTSGANVLTF.

This chain links TRBV4-2 with TRBJ2-3, with D tentatively TRBD1 or TRBD2 (5 bases each). From germline, CDR1 is LGHNA and CDR2 YNFKEQ. With 0 bases removed from V and 2 bases from J, the gap between germline ends came to 18 bases. The CDR3 has 18 amino acids. CDR3 DNA: TGTGCCAGCAGCCAAGATCTATCCGGGACGACAAACACAGATACGCAGTATTTT. Residues: CASSQDLSGTTNTDTQYF.

The chain couples TRBV7-6 to TRBJ2-1, with 9 bases matching TRBD1. The germline CDR1 and CDR2 sequences are SGHVS and FNYEAQ. V was pared by 4 bases and J by 1 base, with 8 bases of the junction left unmatched. The CDR3 is 17 residues long. This chain's CDR3 is CASSSRTGVGSYNEQFF. For the CDR3, the DNA is TGTGCCAGCAGCTCGAGGACAGGGGTAGGGTCCTACAATGAGCAGTTCTTC.

With respect to this clonotype: The junction shows a germline mismatch at one end, possibly a read error. This sequence joins TRBV20-1 and TRBJ2-1; 7 bases align to TRBD1. The CDR3 sequence is 15 residues long. CDR1 is DFQATT and CDR2 is SNEGSKA in the germline V gene (reference sequence). The CDR3 is CSAGNRGGAYNGQFF. The CDR3 DNA reads as TGCAGTGCTGGAAACAGGGGTGGAGCCTACAATGGGCAGTTCTTC.

In its sample, this clonotype was seen a few times. The chain is built from TRBV6-5 and TRBJ1-2; 7 nucleotides agree with TRBD1. The junction had 18 bases not matched to a gene; V was cut back by 2 bases and J by 3 bases. The CDR3 extends over 19 amino acids. Germline V gene lookup returns CDR1 MNHEY and CDR2 SVGAGI. CDR3 nucleotides: TGTGCCAGCAGTTACCCTGACAGGGATTCGCGGTTTAAGGACTATGGCTACACCTTC. This encodes CASSYPDRDSRFKDYGYTF.

The chain carries TRBV5-1 and TRBJ2-1, with 9 bases aligning to TRBD2. The CDR3 is 17 amino acids. Germline trimming cut 7 bases from V and 0 bases from J; bases unmatched to any gene: 11. Germline V gene data show CDR1 as SGHRS and CDR2 as YFSETQ. The CDR3 region is CASYGIAGEISYNEQFF. DNA for the CDR3: TGCGCCAGCTACGGGATAGCGGGGGAGATCTCCTACAATGAGCAGTTCTTC.

As regards this clonotype: Mismatch with germline at one junction end may stem from a read error. This chain links TRBV12-5 with TRBJ2-1; D gene ambiguous. The CDR3 is 12 amino acids. The germline gives CDR1 LGHNT, CDR2 FRNRAP. Here the CDR3 reads CASGLVSNGQFF. The CDR3 DNA reads TGTGCTAGTGGTTTGGTTTCAAATGGGCAGTTCTTC.

The chain joins TRBV6-5 to TRBJ1-1, with a tentative D call TRBD1 (5 bases). CDR1 and CDR2 (germline): MNHEY, SVGAGI. CDR3 length: 14 residues. Trimming pared 2 bases from V and 5 bases from J, leaving 12 bases between. The CDR3 region has the DNA TGTGCCAGCAGTTACAAGGGGATGCGGACTGAAGCTTTCTTT. Translating it yields CASSYKGMRTEAFF.

The chain couples TRBV12-3 or TRBV12-4 to TRBJ1-2; 10 bases agree with TRBD1. The V segment lost 4 bases and the J segment 6 bases; nucleotides outside the gene matches: 2. The CDR3 runs to 13 residues. CDR3 DNA: TGTGCCAGCAGTTGGGACAGGGGAAATGGCTACACCTTC. This codes for CASSWDRGNGYTF.